This TCR beta chain appears in the sequencing data of a study of blood T cell repertoires in COVID-19 (TCRdb year 2020). Describing the broader study: Samples covering the acute and convalescent phases of COVID-19 were provided by collaborators in the United States, Italy and Spain. The repertoires were released in a freely available public database meant as a resource for research on the immune response to SARS-CoV-2. The dataset comprised deeply sampled blood TCRbeta repertoires from subjects exposed to, actively infected with, or recovered from COVID-19. Nearly every sample came with metadata listing a de-identified subject ID, COVID-19 status, age in years and sex. The samples were drawn from two sources: the first 160 participants of the ongoing ImmuneRACE study, and fewer than 1,500 subjects contributed by 6 global collaborators. The prospective study material was composed of cDNA or gDNA derived from T cells, B-cell-depleted T cells, or PBMCs. Where available, HLA class I and class II types were taken from metadata supplied by the sample provider and were not determined by assay-based typing. The study at large found these results: The quantity of clinical and demographic metadata differed by source and by participant and was supplied without curation.

TCRbeta CDR3 regions were amplified from genomic DNA using the immunoSEQ Assay, a bias-controlled multiplex PCR. In the authors' own workflow: Nucleated cell counts per sample were estimated from amplification of reference gene primers within the assay. To quantify the absolute abundance of each unique TCRbeta CDR3 rearrangement, sequence reads were collapsed and filtered. For each sample, productive Simpson clonality was calculated as the square root of Simpson's diversity index across productive rearrangements. Not all clones reach the TCRdb copy of this immuneACCESS table, which keeps in-frame sequences only. Checked studies attribute under half of the gap to unresolved V genes and leave the rest unexplained. The V and J calls and clone size are taken from that table; D and trimming were inferred from the DNA. The sample data list tens of thousands of clones, and 85% of these were observed just once. The ten largest clones take up about 4% of the sample.

The germline V gene sets CDR1 to MGHDK and CDR2 to SYGVNS. The junction carries 8 bases between V and J, which are trimmed by 7 bases and 2 bases respectively. From its cysteine to its phenylalanine, the CDR3 spans 13 amino acids. Solely the CDR3 DNA is kept, with 39 bases framed from the first base. Worth noting for this clone: This receptor's antigen is unknown. Base qualities are not at hand, and no much larger clone is one base apart.

The collaborating institutions used their own protocols to collect whole blood in K2EDTA tubes. For TCRbeta analysis, collaborators shipped samples in one of three forms: frozen whole blood, isolated PBMCs, or DNA extracted from either of those sample types. The TCR sequence derives from a man aged 55 to 70 with acute or convalescent COVID-19. Material: peripheral blood. The chain uses TRBV25-1 and TRBJ2-2; TRBD2 could be the D gene, as 5 bases match. The DNA reads as follows: TGTGCCAGCACTAGCCCAAACACCGGGGAGCTGTTTTTT. Its protein product is CASTSPNTGELFF.